The clone carrying this T cell receptor (beta chain) has just a few counts. Its cognate antigen is unknown. The sample is drawn from a study of early T cells in non-severe SARS-CoV-2 infection. Findings and limits, study-wide: Using VDJdb, the matching emphasized anti-spike CD8 responses while missing private and CD4 specificities.

Each single cDNA molecule received a unique molecular identifier. TCRdb passed the 5' RACE reads through MiXCR, listing each CDR3 protein once. The sample consists of about 40,000 distinct CDR3 sequences, about 6.5% of them appearing once. In germline, CDR1 is DFQATT, CDR2 SNEGSKA (reference sequence). With 6 bases clipped from V and 1 base from J, the junction kept 12 bases outside the gene matches. The CDR3 extends over 16 amino acids. The V gene is TRBV20-1, the J gene TRBJ2-5; TRBD2 agrees at 9 bases. The TCR comes from an adult who was a healthcare worker with PCR-confirmed SARS-CoV-2 infection or an uninfected control (not recorded which). The specimen comprised whole blood, sampled at baseline. In DNA form, the CDR3 reads TGCAGTGCCGCAGGAGCTAGCGGGGCTACCCAAGAGACCCAGTACTTC. This gives the protein CSAAGASGATQETQYF.